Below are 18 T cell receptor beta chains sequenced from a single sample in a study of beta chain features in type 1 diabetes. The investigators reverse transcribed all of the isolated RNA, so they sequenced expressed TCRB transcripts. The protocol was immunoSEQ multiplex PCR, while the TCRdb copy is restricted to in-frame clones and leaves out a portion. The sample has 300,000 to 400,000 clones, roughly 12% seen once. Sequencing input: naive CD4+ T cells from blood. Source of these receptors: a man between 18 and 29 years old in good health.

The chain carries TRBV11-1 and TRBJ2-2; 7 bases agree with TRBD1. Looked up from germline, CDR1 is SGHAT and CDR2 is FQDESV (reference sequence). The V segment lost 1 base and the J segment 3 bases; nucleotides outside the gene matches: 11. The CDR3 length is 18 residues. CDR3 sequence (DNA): TGTGCCAGCAGCTTAGGGCAGGGGACAGCCTCGGACACCGGGGAGCTGTTTTTT. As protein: CASSLGQGTASDTGELFF.

CDR3 coding DNA: TGTGCCAGCAGTTTGGGAGGAAAGGAGGAGACCCAGTACTTC. Translating it yields CASSLGGKEETQYF. The V call is TRBV28, the J call TRBJ2-5; a possible D gene is TRBD2 (6 bases). Germline V gives CDR1 MDHEN, CDR2 SYDVKM. This CDR3 comprises 14 residues. The germline V and J ends were trimmed by 3 bases and 5 bases, with 13 bases remaining between them.

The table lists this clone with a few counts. The CDR3 DNA is TGTGCCTGGAGTGTTCCCCCAAACACTGAAGCTTTCTTT. This encodes CAWSVPPNTEAFF. This chain connects TRBV30 to TRBJ1-1; D gene uncertain. The germline V gene encodes CDR1 GTSNPN and CDR2 SVGIG (reference sequence). The V end was cut by 0 bases, the J end by 2 bases, with 7 bases between. The CDR3 has 13 residues.

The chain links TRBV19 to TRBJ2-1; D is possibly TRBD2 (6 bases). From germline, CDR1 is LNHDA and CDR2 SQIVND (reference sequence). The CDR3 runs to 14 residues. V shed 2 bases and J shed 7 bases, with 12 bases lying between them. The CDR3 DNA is TGTGCCAGTAGTATATCCCGGAGCGGGAATGAGCAGTTCTTC. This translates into CASSISRSGNEQFF.

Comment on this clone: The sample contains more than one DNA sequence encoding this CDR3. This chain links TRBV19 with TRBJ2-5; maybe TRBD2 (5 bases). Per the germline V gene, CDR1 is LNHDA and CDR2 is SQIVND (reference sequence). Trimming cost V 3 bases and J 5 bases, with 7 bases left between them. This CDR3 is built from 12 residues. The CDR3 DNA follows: TGTGCCAGTAGTATTAGAGGGGAGACCCAGTACTTC. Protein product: CASSIRGETQYF.

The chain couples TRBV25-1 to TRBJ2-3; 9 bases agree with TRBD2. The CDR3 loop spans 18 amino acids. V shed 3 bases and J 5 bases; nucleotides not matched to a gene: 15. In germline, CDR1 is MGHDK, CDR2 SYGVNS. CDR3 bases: TGTGCCAGCAGTGAGCCCCGGTTTAGCGGGGGTCATAGAGATACGCAGTATTTT. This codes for CASSEPRFSGGHRDTQYF.

CDR3 in DNA: TGTGCCACCCGGACAGGGGGCGATACCGGGGAGCTGTTTTTT. Protein product: CATRTGGDTGELFF. This sequence joins TRBV10-3 and TRBJ2-2, with 11 bases fitting TRBD1. Germline trimming cut 10 bases from V and 5 bases from J; bases unmatched to any gene: 6. Looked up from germline, CDR1 is ENHRY and CDR2 is SYGVKD. This CDR3 contains 14 residues.

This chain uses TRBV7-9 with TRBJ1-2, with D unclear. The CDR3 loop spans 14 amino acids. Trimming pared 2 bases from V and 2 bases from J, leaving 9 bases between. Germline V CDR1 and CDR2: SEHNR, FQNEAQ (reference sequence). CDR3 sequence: CASSLLSGNYGYTF. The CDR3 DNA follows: TGTGCCAGCAGCTTATTATCCGGGAACTATGGCTACACCTTC.

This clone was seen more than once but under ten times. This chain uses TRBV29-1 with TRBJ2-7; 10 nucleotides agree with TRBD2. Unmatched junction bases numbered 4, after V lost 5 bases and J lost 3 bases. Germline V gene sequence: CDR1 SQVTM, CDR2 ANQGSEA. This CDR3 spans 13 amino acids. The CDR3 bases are TGCAGCGTTAGAGCGGGAGGGTTCTACGAGCAGTACTTC. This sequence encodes CSVRAGGFYEQYF.

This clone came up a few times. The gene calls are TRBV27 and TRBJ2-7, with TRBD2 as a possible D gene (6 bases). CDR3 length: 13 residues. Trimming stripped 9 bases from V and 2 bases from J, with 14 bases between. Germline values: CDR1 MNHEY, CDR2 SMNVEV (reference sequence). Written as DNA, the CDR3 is TGTGCCAGAAGACTAGAATCTCCCTACGAGCAGTACTTC. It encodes CARRLESPYEQYF.

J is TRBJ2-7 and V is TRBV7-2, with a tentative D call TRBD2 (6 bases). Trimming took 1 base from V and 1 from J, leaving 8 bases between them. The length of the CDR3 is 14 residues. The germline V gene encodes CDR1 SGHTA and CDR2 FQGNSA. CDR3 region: CASSLVGLSYEQYF. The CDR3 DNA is TGTGCCAGCAGCTTAGTGGGACTTTCCTACGAGCAGTACTTC.

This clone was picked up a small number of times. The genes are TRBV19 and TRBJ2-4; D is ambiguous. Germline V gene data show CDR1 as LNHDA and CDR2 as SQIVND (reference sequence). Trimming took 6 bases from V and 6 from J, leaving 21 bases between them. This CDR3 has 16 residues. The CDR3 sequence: CASSSSLYPSGNIQYF. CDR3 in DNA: TGTGCCAGTAGCTCCTCCCTCTACCCCTCCGGAAACATTCAGTACTTC.

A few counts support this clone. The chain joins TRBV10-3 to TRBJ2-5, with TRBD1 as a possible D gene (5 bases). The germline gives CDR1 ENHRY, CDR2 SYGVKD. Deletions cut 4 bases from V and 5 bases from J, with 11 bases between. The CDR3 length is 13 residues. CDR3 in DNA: TGTGCCATCAGTGGGCAGGGCGAGGAGACCCAGTACTTC. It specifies CAISGQGEETQYF.

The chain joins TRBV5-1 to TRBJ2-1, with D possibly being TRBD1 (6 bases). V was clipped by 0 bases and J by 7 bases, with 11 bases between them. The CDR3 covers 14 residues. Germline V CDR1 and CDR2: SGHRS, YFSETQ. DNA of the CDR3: TGCGCCAGCAGCTTGGGGACAACAGGGAATGAGCAGTTCTTC. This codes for CASSLGTTGNEQFF.

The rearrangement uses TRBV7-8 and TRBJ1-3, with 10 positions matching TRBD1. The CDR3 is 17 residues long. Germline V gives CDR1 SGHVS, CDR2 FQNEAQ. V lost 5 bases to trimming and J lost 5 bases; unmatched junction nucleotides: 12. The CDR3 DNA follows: TGTGCCAGCAGCCCCTCCCGGGACAGGGGTTACCGAAACACCATATATTTT. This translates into CASSPSRDRGYRNTIYF.

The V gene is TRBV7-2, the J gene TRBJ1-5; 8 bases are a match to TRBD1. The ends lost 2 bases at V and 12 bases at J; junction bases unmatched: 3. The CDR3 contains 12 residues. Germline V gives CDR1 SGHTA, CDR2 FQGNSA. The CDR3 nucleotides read TGTGCCAGCAGCTTATTGGACAGGGACCAGCATTTT. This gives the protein CASSLLDRDQHF. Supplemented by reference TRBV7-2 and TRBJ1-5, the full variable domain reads GAGVSQSPSNKVTEKGKDVELRCDPISGHTALYWYRQSLGQGLEFLIYFQGNSAPDKSGLPSDRFSAERTGGSVSTLTIQRTQQEDSAVYLCASSLLDRDQHFGDGTRLSIL.

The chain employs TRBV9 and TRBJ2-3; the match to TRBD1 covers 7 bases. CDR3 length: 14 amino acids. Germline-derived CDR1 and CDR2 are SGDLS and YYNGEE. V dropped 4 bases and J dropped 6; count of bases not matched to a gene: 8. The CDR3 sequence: CASSQYRGSDTQYF. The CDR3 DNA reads TGTGCCAGCAGCCAGTACAGGGGATCGGATACGCAGTATTTT.

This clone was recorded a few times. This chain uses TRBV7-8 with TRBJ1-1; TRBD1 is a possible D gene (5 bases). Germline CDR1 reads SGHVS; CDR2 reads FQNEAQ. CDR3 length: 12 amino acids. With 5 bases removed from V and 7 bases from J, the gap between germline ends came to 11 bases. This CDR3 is CASSAGHGEAFF. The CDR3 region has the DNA TGTGCCAGCAGCGCAGGACACGGTGAAGCTTTCTTT.